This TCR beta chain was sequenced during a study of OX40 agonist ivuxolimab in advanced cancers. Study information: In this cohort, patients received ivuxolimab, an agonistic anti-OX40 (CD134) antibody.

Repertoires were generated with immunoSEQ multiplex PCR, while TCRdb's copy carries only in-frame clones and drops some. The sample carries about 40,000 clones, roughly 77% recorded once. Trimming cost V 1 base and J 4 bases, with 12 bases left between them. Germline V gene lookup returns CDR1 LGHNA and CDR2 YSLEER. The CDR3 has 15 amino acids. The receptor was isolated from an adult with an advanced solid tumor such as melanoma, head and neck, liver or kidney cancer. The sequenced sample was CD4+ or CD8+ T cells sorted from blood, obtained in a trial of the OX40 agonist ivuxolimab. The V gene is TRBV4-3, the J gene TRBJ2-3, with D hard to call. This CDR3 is CASSQGLGSPDTQYF. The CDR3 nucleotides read TGCGCCAGCAGCCAAGGATTGGGCAGTCCAGATACGCAGTATTTT.